One T cell receptor (beta chain) is described in this entry. No antigen is known for it. Germline CDR1 SGHTA, CDR2 FQGTGA. CDR3 length equals 13 residues. Trimming took 5 bases from V and 2 from J, leaving 9 bases between them. These data are taken from a study of T cells in narcolepsy. Study as a whole: Healthy controls were enrolled alongside patients with narcolepsy type 1 or type 2. General study points: Comparing one patient's CSF and blood CD4+ clonotypes highlighted HCRT- and TRIB2-specific autoreactive clonotypes. Healthy controls reportedly lacked the autoreactive clonotypes serially found in patients' blood.

Some clones are missing from TCRdb's copy, which holds only in-frame ones; the method was immunoSEQ multiplex PCR. The sample has about 34,000 clones; about four fifths are singletons. This TCR came from a human donor in good health. The V gene is TRBV7-3, the J gene TRBJ1-1; D remains ambiguous. The sequencing sample was made of memory (CD45RA-) CD4+ T cells from blood. The CDR3 is CASSPGTNTEAFF. As DNA, the CDR3 is TGTGCCAGCAGCCCGGGCACAAACACTGAAGCTTTCTTT.